This entry lists 24 T cell receptor beta chains sequenced from one sample in a study of T cell repertoires and Cas9 in healthy adults (dated 2018 in TCRdb). Receptor amplification or capture employed the immunoSEQ multiplex PCR assay. In TCRdb, the immuneACCESS table is reduced to in-frame sequences with V and J assigned. These tables do not hold every clone; where another copy was compared, an unresolved V gene accounts for under half, and the others remain unexplained. The sample table contains about 15,000 clones; only one count was recorded for about nine tenths of them. The ten largest make up around 2% of the sample. Source material: Tregs (CD4+, CD25+, CD127-, CD137-, CD154-) from PBMCs; culture status not recorded. The receptor source for this set is a human donor in good health.

This clone has only one observation. The V and J genes are TRBV16 and TRBJ1-5; D unclear. The germline V gene has CDR1 KGHSY and CDR2 FQNENV. Trimming took 4 bases from V and 9 from J, leaving 13 bases between them. CDR3 length: 13 residues. The CDR3 DNA is TGTGCCAGCAGCCCGTCTTGGGTTTCGCCCCAGCATTTT. Translated: CASSPSWVSPQHF.

The CDR3 nucleotides read TGCGCCAGCAGCTTTGGAGGCGGAATCTCCACTGAAGCTTTCTTT. Translated, it gives CASSFGGGISTEAFF. The chain employs TRBV5-1 and TRBJ1-1; D is ambiguous. Trimming pared 2 bases from V and 4 bases from J, leaving 15 bases between. Germline V lookup: CDR1 SGHRS, CDR2 YFSETQ. This CDR3 comprises 15 residues.

A note on this clone: A junction end diverges from the germline sequence, so it may reflect a read error. The chain carries TRBV6-1 and TRBJ1-2, with D tentatively TRBD1 (6 bases). This CDR3 comprises 13 residues. From germline, CDR1 is MNHNS and CDR2 SASEGT. The CDR3 here is CPPDGGEHYGYTF. The CDR3 DNA sequence: TGCCCACCCGACGGGGGCGAACACTATGGCTACACCTTC.

This chain joins TRBV5-6 and TRBJ2-5, with D tentatively TRBD2 (6 bases). Germline loops: CDR1 SGHDT, CDR2 YYEEEE. CDR3 length equals 16 residues. Trimming shortened V by 3 bases and J by 4 bases, and 19 bases separated the two germline ends. DNA of the CDR3: TGTGCCAGCAGCTCAATCCTCCTAGCGCCCACAGAGACCCAGTACTTC. It translates to CASSSILLAPTETQYF. The full variable domain, its missing parts supplied by reference TRBV5-6 and TRBJ2-5, is DAGVTQSPTHLIKTRGQQVTLRCSPKSGHDTVSWYQQALGQGPQFIFQYYEEEERQRGNFPDRFSGHQFPNYSSELNVNALLLGDSALYLCASSSILLAPTETQYFGPGTRLLVL.

The chain has TRBV6-5 and TRBJ1-3; no firm D call. V lost 6 bases to trimming and J lost 6 bases, with 3 bases between them. This CDR3 is built from 10 residues. Germline assignment: CDR1 MNHEY and CDR2 SVGAGI. CDR3 DNA: TGTGCCAGCAGCTTAAACACCATATATTTT. Its translation: CASSLNTIYF.

V usage is TRBV6-1 and J usage is TRBJ1-2; no definite D call. The CDR3 covers 12 residues. V dropped 8 bases and J dropped 3 bases, with 10 bases sitting between them. Germline lookup yields CDR1 MNHNS and CDR2 SASEGT. This CDR3 reads CASGREDYGYTF. The CDR3 DNA sequence: TGTGCCAGCGGACGGGAAGACTATGGCTACACCTTC.

The CDR3 spells CASSIDGGTGPEQFF. The CDR3 DNA reads as TGTGCCAGTAGTATAGATGGGGGGACAGGGCCAGAGCAGTTCTTC. This chain uses TRBV19 with TRBJ2-1; the match to TRBD1 covers 9 bases. Germline assignment: CDR1 LNHDA and CDR2 SQIVND (reference sequence). V lost 0 bases, J lost 10 bases, and 7 bases stayed unmatched. This CDR3 has 15 residues.

The V and J genes are TRBV6-5 and TRBJ2-7; 11 bases are shared with TRBD1. J gave up 4 bases and V 5 bases, and 7 bases lay outside the gene matches. Germline CDR1 MNHEY, CDR2 SVGAGI. The CDR3 is made up of 15 amino acids. CDR3 DNA: TGTGCCAGCAGTACCGTCGGGACAGGGGGATACGAGCAGTACTTC. This gives the protein CASSTVGTGGYEQYF.

The chain joins TRBV15 to TRBJ2-7; TRBD2 matches at 8 bases. This CDR3 spans 15 amino acids. Trimming removed 2 bases from V and 6 bases from J; junction bases left unmatched: 9. The germline V gene has CDR1 LNHNV and CDR2 YYDKDF (reference sequence). As DNA, the CDR3 is TGTGCCACCAGCAGACAAACCACGCGGGGGGTCGAGCAGTACTTC. This encodes CATSRQTTRGVEQYF.

This rearrangement joins TRBV5-1 to TRBJ2-3, with 9 bases identical to TRBD2. The CDR3 is made up of 18 amino acids. In germline, CDR1 is SGHRS, CDR2 YFSETQ. The junction had 16 bases not matched to a gene; V was cut back by 2 bases and J by 6 bases. CDR3 sequence reads: CASSFSLQAGGEADTQYF. CDR3 in DNA: TGCGCCAGCAGCTTCTCCTTGCAAGCGGGGGGAGAGGCGGATACGCAGTATTTT. The full variable domain, in which reference TRBV5-1 and TRBJ2-3 provide the parts outside the CDR3, is KAGVTQTPRYLIKTRGQQVTLSCSPISGHRSVSWYQQTPGQGLQFLFEYFSETQRNKGNFPGRFSGRQFSNSRSEMNVSTLELGDSALYLCASSFSLQAGGEADTQYFGPGTRLTVL.

The chain uses TRBV20-1 and TRBJ1-1; the D is unclear. V was trimmed by 3 bases and J by 7 bases, leaving 9 bases between them. CDR3 length: 11 amino acids. Germline assignment: CDR1 DFQATT and CDR2 SNEGSKA (reference sequence). The CDR3 nucleotides read TGCAGTGCTAGCAGATACCTTGAAGCTTTCTTT. This encodes CSASRYLEAFF.

The chain couples TRBV9 to TRBJ2-1; D is possibly TRBD2 (6 bases). V lost 0 bases, J lost 7 bases, and 8 bases lay in between. In germline, CDR1 is SGDLS, CDR2 YYNGEE. The CDR3 contains 13 residues. The CDR3 protein is CASSVARGNEQFF. The DNA of the CDR3 is TGTGCCAGCAGCGTAGCGCGGGGAAATGAGCAGTTCTTC.

The chain is built from TRBV7-6 and TRBJ1-1; TRBD1 aligns across 9 bases. The CDR3 has 17 amino acids. Trimming cost V 1 base and J 3 bases; bases outside gene matches: 9. The V gene's germline CDR1 is SGHVS and CDR2 FNYEAQ. CDR3 sequence reads: CASSLVPGQGADTEAFF. CDR3 nucleotide sequence: TGTGCCAGCAGCTTAGTCCCGGGACAGGGCGCAGACACTGAAGCTTTCTTT.

This clone was seen only a few times. At one of its ends the junction is not consistent with the germline gene, which may arise from a read error. This rearrangement joins TRBV28 to TRBJ1-4, with 7 bases that match TRBD1. Per germline, CDR1 MDHEN and CDR2 SYDVKM. This CDR3 is built from 12 residues. The CDR3: CASSWADRDIVF. CDR3 in DNA: TGTGCCAGCAGCTGGGCCGACAGGGATATTGTTTTT.

The chain couples TRBV18 to TRBJ2-1; 11 positions match TRBD2. CDR3 length: 14 residues. Unmatched junction bases numbered 6, after V lost 9 bases and J lost 5 bases. Germline CDR1 reads KGHSH; CDR2 reads LQKENI. CDR3: CASSGTSGDNEQFF. The CDR3 DNA reads TGTGCCAGTTCCGGGACTAGCGGAGACAATGAGCAGTTCTTC.

V gene TRBV5-1 combines with J gene TRBJ2-3; 11 nucleotides agree with TRBD2. V shed 0 bases, J shed 6 bases, and the junction held 6 bases outside the gene matches. CDR3 size: 16 residues. From germline, CDR1 is SGHRS and CDR2 YFSETQ. As DNA, the CDR3 is TGCGCCAGCAGCTTGGGTAGCGGGGGGGCCGCGGATACGCAGTATTTT. Its protein product is CASSLGSGGAADTQYF.

The CDR3 protein is CASSLWLGGSPLNTQYF. DNA of the CDR3: TGTGCCAGCAGCTTGTGGCTCGGAGGGTCGCCTTTGAATACGCAGTATTTT. This chain links TRBV5-5 with TRBJ2-3, with D possibly matching TRBD2 (6 bases). Germline assignment: CDR1 SGHKS and CDR2 YYEKEE (reference sequence). The CDR3 runs to 17 residues. V was cut by 1 base and J by 7 bases, with 22 bases left in between.

The chain links TRBV20-1 to TRBJ1-3; D ambiguous. Trimming stripped 6 bases from V and 3 bases from J, with 6 bases between. Germline values: CDR1 DFQATT, CDR2 SNEGSKA (reference sequence). This CDR3 is built from 11 residues. CDR3 coding DNA: TGCAGTGCGAACAGTGGAAACACCATATATTTT. Translated, it gives CSANSGNTIYF.

The V gene is TRBV19, the J gene TRBJ2-3, with D perhaps TRBD1 (5 bases). Germline V gives CDR1 LNHDA, CDR2 SQIVND (reference sequence). With 3 bases removed from V and 0 bases from J, the gap between germline ends came to 10 bases. This CDR3 region has 15 residues. The CDR3 here is CASSIDRFSTDTQYF. The CDR3 coding sequence is TGTGCCAGTAGTATCGACAGATTTAGCACAGATACGCAGTATTTT.

V is TRBV5-1 and J is TRBJ1-3, with 7 positions matching TRBD1. The CDR3 covers 14 residues. The V segment lost 3 bases and the J segment 3 bases; nucleotides outside the gene matches: 3. Germline V gene data show CDR1 as SGHRS and CDR2 as YFSETQ. This CDR3 reads CASSSDRDGNTIYF. The CDR3 DNA reads as TGCGCCAGCAGCTCAGACAGGGATGGAAACACCATATATTTT.

This rearrangement joins TRBV10-1 to TRBJ2-3; TRBD2 matches 10 bases. The CDR3 is 17 amino acids. Trimming cost V 0 bases and J 2 bases; bases outside gene matches: 5. The germline V gene has CDR1 WNHNN and CDR2 SYGVQD (reference sequence). This CDR3 reads CASSESGTSGITDTQYF. CDR3 DNA sequence: TGCGCCAGCAGTGAGTCGGGAACTAGCGGGATCACAGATACGCAGTATTTT.

The chain is built from TRBV18 and TRBJ2-5; tentative D call: TRBD1 (6 bases). V lost 3 bases and J 4 bases, leaving 9 bases between the germline ends. The germline gives CDR1 KGHSH, CDR2 LQKENI. This CDR3 contains 13 residues. This chain's CDR3 is CASSPDSGETQYF. CDR3 sequence (DNA): TGTGCCAGCTCACCGGACAGCGGAGAGACCCAGTACTTC.

The chain combines TRBV30 with TRBJ1-3; 7 nucleotides align to TRBD1. V was pared by 7 bases and J by 4 bases, with 7 bases of the junction left unmatched. This CDR3 has 13 amino acids. Germline V lookup: CDR1 GTSNPN, CDR2 SVGIG (reference sequence). The CDR3 DNA sequence: TGTGCCTACAGGGGATGGTACGGAAACACCATATATTTT. This codes for CAYRGWYGNTIYF.

The chain couples TRBV7-2 to TRBJ1-1; D ambiguous. CDR1 is SGHTA, CDR2 FQGNSA, per germline. The CDR3 has 13 residues. V gave up 3 bases and J gave up 0 bases, with 5 bases separating them. In nucleotides, the CDR3 is TGTGCCAGCAGCTTGGAGGTGAACACTGAAGCTTTCTTT. It specifies CASSLEVNTEAFF.